One and the same sample provided the 23 T cell receptor beta chains below, sequenced in a study of blood T cell repertoires in COVID-19. Assay: immunoSEQ multiplex PCR; the TCRdb copy retains only in-frame clones and omits some. Among some 45,000 clones listed, approximately 88% were seen once. The specimen sequenced was peripheral blood. The source of these receptors is a man aged 60-69 years with active COVID-19.

The chain is built from TRBV5-1 and TRBJ1-1; D is undetermined. Germline V CDR1 and CDR2: SGHRS, YFSETQ. The CDR3 spans 15 residues. V was trimmed by 0 bases and J by 6 bases, leaving 15 bases between them. The CDR3 reads CASSLVGRRGAEAFF. Written as DNA, the CDR3 is TGCGCCAGCAGCTTGGTAGGGCGGCGGGGTGCTGAAGCTTTCTTT.

The chain is built from TRBV11-2 and TRBJ2-1; TRBD2 matches at 9 bases. The trim removed 1 base at V and 7 bases at J, leaving 8 bases unmatched. This CDR3 comprises 16 residues. Per the germline V gene, CDR1 is SGHAT and CDR2 is FQNNGV. This CDR3 reads CASSLVDSGSFNEQFF. CDR3 DNA: TGTGCCAGCAGCTTAGTTGATAGCGGGAGCTTTAATGAGCAGTTCTTC. The whole variable domain, remainder taken from reference TRBV11-2 and TRBJ2-1, is EAGVAQSPRYKIIEKRQSVAFWCNPISGHATLYWYQQILGQGPKLLIQFQNNGVVDDSQLPKDRFSAERLKGVDSTLKIQPAKLEDSAVYLCASSLVDSGSFNEQFFGPGTRLTVL.

V gene TRBV6-1 combines with J gene TRBJ1-1; D is unresolved. Germline loops: CDR1 MNHNS, CDR2 SASEGT. The CDR3 loop spans 13 amino acids. Between the trimmed V and J ends, which lost 2 bases and 1 base, there was a span of 5 bases. The CDR3 sequence is CASSEIQNTEAFF. DNA for the CDR3: TGTGCCAGCAGTGAAATCCAGAACACTGAAGCTTTCTTT.

V gene TRBV19 combines with J gene TRBJ1-4, with D maybe TRBD1 (6 bases). Germline loops: CDR1 LNHDA, CDR2 SQIVND (reference sequence). The CDR3 spans 15 residues. The V end was cut by 5 bases, the J end by 2 bases, with 12 bases between. The CDR3 spells CASSPRGATNEKLFF. CDR3 nucleotide sequence: TGTGCCAGTAGTCCACGGGGGGCCACTAATGAAAAACTGTTTTTT.

This sequence joins TRBV11-1 and TRBJ2-1; 11 nucleotides line up with TRBD2. Losses at the gene ends were 3 bases for V and 4 bases for J; bases not matched to a gene: 2. The CDR3 sequence is 15 residues long. The germline gives CDR1 SGHAT, CDR2 FQDESV (reference sequence). DNA for the CDR3: TGTGCCAGCAGCTTTGGGACTAGCGGATACAATGAGCAGTTCTTC. Translated: CASSFGTSGYNEQFF.

In this sample, this clone turned up a few times. The chain couples TRBV19 to TRBJ1-5, with 7 bases that match TRBD1. Germline V gives CDR1 LNHDA, CDR2 SQIVND (reference sequence). This CDR3 has 14 amino acids. Germline trimming cut 6 bases from V and 4 bases from J; bases unmatched to any gene: 6. The CDR3 spells CASSGTVNNQPQHF. CDR3 DNA: TGTGCCAGTAGCGGGACAGTGAATAATCAGCCCCAGCATTTT.

This CDR3 reads CASSQQKKAVPGHVYNEQFF. CDR3 sequence (DNA): TGTGCCAGCAGCCAACAAAAAAAGGCTGTACCGGGACACGTTTACAATGAGCAGTTCTTC. The chain combines TRBV4-2 with TRBJ2-1; possibly TRBD1 for D (6 bases). The V end lost 2 bases, the J end lost 4 bases, and 27 bases lay between the germline ends. The CDR3 has 20 amino acids. CDR1 and CDR2 (germline): LGHNA, YNFKEQ.

V usage is TRBV27 and J usage is TRBJ2-3; maybe TRBD1 (5 bases). CDR1 MNHEY and CDR2 SMNVEV come from the germline V gene (reference sequence). This CDR3 is 14 amino acids long. V lost 4 bases, J lost 1 base, and 9 bases lay in between. In DNA, the CDR3 is TGTGCCAGCAGTTACGACAGAGGCACAGATACGCAGTATTTT. It is translated as CASSYDRGTDTQYF.

Only a few counts were recorded for this clone. The chain combines TRBV6-6 with TRBJ2-7; 10 nucleotides line up with TRBD1. The CDR3 totals 15 residues. J was trimmed by 3 bases and V by 6 bases; bases with no gene match: 8. CDR1 is MNHNY, CDR2 SVGAGI, per germline (reference sequence). CDR3 coding DNA: TGTGCCAGCAGCCCCCCGGGGACAGGGGTCTACGAGCAGTACTTC. It codes for CASSPPGTGVYEQYF.

The genes are TRBV28 and TRBJ2-5; TRBD1 aligns across 8 bases. The CDR3 covers 14 residues. Per germline, CDR1 MDHEN and CDR2 SYDVKM. V shed 5 bases, J shed 4 bases, and the junction held 6 bases outside the gene matches. DNA for the CDR3: TGTGCCAGCAGTACCCCAGGGGGCGGAGAGACCCAGTACTTC. This codes for CASSTPGGGETQYF.

This clone is medium-sized in the sample. This chain links TRBV4-2 with TRBJ2-3; 8 bases map to TRBD2. With V trimmed by 1 base and J by 2 bases, 8 bases remained unmatched. Per the germline V gene, CDR1 is LGHNA and CDR2 is YNFKEQ. This CDR3 region has 17 residues. The CDR3: CASSQGGPGGATDTQYF. The CDR3 DNA is TGTGCCAGCAGCCAAGGAGGTCCCGGGGGGGCCACAGATACGCAGTATTTT.

This clone was seen just once. Germline is not matched at one junction end, which may reflect a read error. The rearrangement links TRBV2 to TRBJ1-3; a weak D match, TRBD1 (6 bases). Per the germline V gene, CDR1 is SNHLY and CDR2 is FYNNEI. The CDR3 length is 15 residues. The CDR3 here is CASTETGYSGNTIYF. CDR3 in DNA: TGTGCCAGCACTGAAACAGGGTACTCTGGAAACACCATATATTTT.

In DNA form, the CDR3 reads TGTGCCAGCAGCCAAGATAGCGGGAGGGCCACCGGGGAGCTGTTTTTT. Residues: CASSQDSGRATGELFF. The V gene is TRBV4-2, the J gene TRBJ2-2; 11 nucleotides line up with TRBD2. Germline CDR1 LGHNA, CDR2 YNFKEQ. V shed 0 bases and J 4 bases; nucleotides not matched to a gene: 1. This CDR3 is 16 amino acids long.

This CDR3 reads CAISESKQGWRGSCSLKLFF. CDR3 bases: TGTGCCATCAGTGAGTCGAAGCAAGGATGGAGGGGTAGTTGCAGTTTAAAACTGTTTTTT. J is TRBJ1-4 and V is TRBV10-3, with D maybe TRBD1 (5 bases). V was clipped by 0 bases and J by 10 bases, with 30 bases between them. Germline V lookup: CDR1 ENHRY, CDR2 SYGVKD. This CDR3 has 20 amino acids.

This chain's CDR3 is CASTLGDSGYTF. The CDR3 DNA reads TGTGCCAGCACCTTGGGAGATTCTGGCTACACCTTC. V and J are TRBV7-9 and TRBJ1-2; no clear D. Germline assignment: CDR1 SEHNR and CDR2 FQNEAQ (reference sequence). Trimming shortened V by 7 bases and J by 7 bases, and 13 bases separated the two germline ends. CDR3 length: 12 amino acids.

A single count supports this clone. The chain joins TRBV6-6 to TRBJ2-1; 7 positions agree with TRBD1. The germline CDR1 and CDR2 sequences are MNHNY and SVGAGI (reference sequence). The CDR3 is 13 residues long. V lost 11 bases, J lost 3 bases, and 7 bases stayed unmatched. DNA of the CDR3: TGTGCCGGAAGACAGGGCTTCTACAATGAGCAGTTCTTC. It translates to CAGRQGFYNEQFF.

The chain is built from TRBV6-6 and TRBJ1-1; 7 bases align to TRBD1. Germline V gene lookup returns CDR1 MNHNY and CDR2 SVGAGI (reference sequence). V shed 6 bases, J shed 0 bases, and the junction held 4 bases outside the gene matches. The CDR3 has 14 amino acids. CDR3 sequence: CASRSGGLNTEAFF. The CDR3 DNA sequence: TGTGCCAGCAGATCAGGGGGACTGAACACTGAAGCTTTCTTT.

The chain uses TRBV24-1 and TRBJ2-5; D call uncertain. Germline values: CDR1 KGHDR, CDR2 SFDVKD. This CDR3 spans 13 amino acids. V dropped 9 bases and J dropped 5 bases, with 15 bases sitting between them. CDR3 sequence reads: CATSRFNGETQYF. The CDR3 DNA reads as TGTGCCACCTCTAGGTTCAATGGGGAGACCCAGTACTTC.

This clone was picked up a small number of times. The chain recombines TRBV6-1 with TRBJ2-1, with 10 bases that match TRBD1. CDR3 length: 15 residues. The V segment lost 1 base and the J segment 8 bases; nucleotides outside the gene matches: 5. Per germline, CDR1 MNHNS and CDR2 SASEGT. The CDR3 is CASSEGWGTGDEQFF. The CDR3 region has the DNA TGTGCCAGCAGTGAAGGGTGGGGGACAGGGGATGAGCAGTTCTTC.

V is TRBV21-1 and J is TRBJ2-7; the D call of TRBD1 is as the table states it, not checked on the DNA. TRBV21-1 is recorded as a pseudogene. The CDR3 has 16 amino acids. The CDR3 spells CASSLLRDRGSYEQYF. Written as DNA, the CDR3 is TGTGCCAGCAGCTTACTCCGGGACAGGGGATCCTACGAGCAGTACTTC.

This clone was found once. V and J are TRBV4-1 and TRBJ1-5; a possible D gene is TRBD1 (5 bases). Germline V lookup: CDR1 MGHRA, CDR2 YSYEKL. The CDR3 runs to 17 residues. Trimming cost V 1 base and J 3 bases, with 16 bases left between them. The CDR3 protein is CASSQVHGDRFNQPQHF. The CDR3 bases are TGCGCCAGCAGCCAAGTCCACGGTGACAGATTCAATCAGCCCCAGCATTTT.

The chain uses TRBV21-1 and TRBJ2-3; the DNA was not used to check the table's D call, TRBD1. TRBV21-1 is a recognized pseudogene. The CDR3 loop spans 12 amino acids. The CDR3 sequence is CASSTREDTQYF. CDR3 nucleotide sequence: TGTGCCAGCAGCACCAGGGAAGATACGCAGTATTTT.

This clone was counted a single time. This chain links TRBV5-1 with TRBJ2-1; 7 positions match TRBD1. V was pared by 10 bases and J by 6 bases, with 1 base of the junction left unmatched. This CDR3 contains 10 residues. The V gene's germline CDR1 is SGHRS and CDR2 YFSETQ. Here the CDR3 reads CASGGNEQFF. The CDR3 bases are TGCGCCTCAGGGGGCAATGAGCAGTTCTTC. Complete variable domain (other parts from reference TRBV5-1 and TRBJ2-1): KAGVTQTPRYLIKTRGQQVTLSCSPISGHRSVSWYQQTPGQGLQFLFEYFSETQRNKGNFPGRFSGRQFSNSRSEMNVSTLELGDSALYLCASGGNEQFFGPGTRLTVL.